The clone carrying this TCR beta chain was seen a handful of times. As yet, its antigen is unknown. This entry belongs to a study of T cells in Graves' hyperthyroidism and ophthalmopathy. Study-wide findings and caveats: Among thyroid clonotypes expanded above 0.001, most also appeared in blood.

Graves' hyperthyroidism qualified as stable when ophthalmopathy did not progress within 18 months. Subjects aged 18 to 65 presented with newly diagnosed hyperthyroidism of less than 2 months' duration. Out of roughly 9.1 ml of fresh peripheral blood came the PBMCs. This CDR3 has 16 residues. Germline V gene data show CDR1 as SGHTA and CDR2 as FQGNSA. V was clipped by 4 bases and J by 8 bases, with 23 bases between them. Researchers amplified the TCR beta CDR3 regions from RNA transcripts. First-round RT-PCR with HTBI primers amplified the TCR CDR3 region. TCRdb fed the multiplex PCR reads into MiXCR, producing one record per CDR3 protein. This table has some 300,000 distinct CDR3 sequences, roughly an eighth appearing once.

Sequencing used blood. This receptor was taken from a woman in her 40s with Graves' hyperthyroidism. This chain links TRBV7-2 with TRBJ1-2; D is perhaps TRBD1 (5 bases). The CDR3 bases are TGTGCCAGCAGCTCCGCCGGGAAAGGGACGCTCCAGGGCTACACCTTC. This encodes CASSSAGKGTLQGYTF.